Below, 17 T cell receptor beta chains from the same sample are listed, as sequenced in a study of cytomegalovirus exposure and HLA in healthy donors. PCR used 60 Vbeta primers and 13 Jbeta primers. The method was immunoSEQ multiplex PCR; TCRdb's version includes in-frame clones alone and lacks a portion of them. The data hold 85,000 to 90,000 clones, with roughly 84% observed a single time. Sequenced sample: PBMCs. The receptors come from a man aged 25 to 45 in good health and CMV-seronegative.

V and J are TRBV5-5 and TRBJ1-2, with D perhaps TRBD1 (6 bases). V lost 4 bases, J lost 5 bases, and 15 bases lay in between. CDR3 size: 14 residues. Germline CDR1 and CDR2: SGHKS and YYEKEE (reference sequence). CDR3 nucleotides: TGTGCCAGCAGCCAAAATACAGGGTCTTATGGCTACACCTTC. Residues: CASSQNTGSYGYTF.

This chain connects TRBV6-6 to TRBJ1-5; D ambiguous. The CDR3 length is 14 residues. Per germline, CDR1 MNHNY and CDR2 SVGAGI (reference sequence). Trimming pared 0 bases from V and 4 bases from J, leaving 7 bases between. This CDR3 reads CASSYSSRNQPQHF. In nucleotides, the CDR3 is TGTGCCAGCAGTTACTCTTCCAGAAATCAGCCCCAGCATTTT.

This clone occurred a few times. V is TRBV6-6 and J is TRBJ2-1; 9 positions agree with TRBD2. Germline V gene lookup returns CDR1 MNHNY and CDR2 SVGAGI (reference sequence). The length of the CDR3 is 16 residues. V lost 2 bases to trimming and J lost 6 bases; unmatched junction nucleotides: 8. The CDR3 nucleotides are TGTGCCAGCAGTTACCCGCGGGGGGGCCGAAGCAATGAGCAGTTCTTC. It yields the protein CASSYPRGGRSNEQFF.

The chain combines TRBV5-4 with TRBJ2-3, with D perhaps TRBD2 (5 bases). Germline CDR1 and CDR2: SGHNT and YYREEE (reference sequence). V was clipped by 3 bases and J by 1 base, with 15 bases between them. The CDR3 covers 16 residues. This chain's CDR3 is CASSSAFKGGTDTQYF. The CDR3, as DNA: TGTGCCAGCAGCTCGGCTTTTAAGGGAGGCACAGATACGCAGTATTTT.

The rearrangement uses TRBV30 and TRBJ1-6; D uncertain. V lost 4 bases to trimming and J lost 8 bases, with 12 bases between them. Germline CDR1 and CDR2: GTSNPN and SVGIG (reference sequence). The CDR3 covers 13 residues. The CDR3 here is CAWTHGGDSPLHF. The CDR3 DNA sequence: TGTGCCTGGACACATGGAGGTGATTCACCCCTCCACTTT.

In DNA form, the CDR3 reads TGTGCCAGCAGCCCAAGACAGGAGGTCTATGGCTACACCTTC. Protein: CASSPRQEVYGYTF. V is TRBV5-5 and J is TRBJ1-2; D perhaps matches TRBD1 (6 bases). The CDR3 runs to 14 residues. Germline assignment: CDR1 SGHKS and CDR2 YYEKEE (reference sequence). Trimming left V 4 bases short and J 4 bases short, with 14 bases between.

The chain is built from TRBV6-1 and TRBJ2-5, with D possibly matching TRBD1 (6 bases). There are 16 residues in the CDR3. V was shortened by 4 bases and J by 6 bases, with 21 bases between the two germline ends. Germline V gene data show CDR1 as MNHNS and CDR2 as SASEGT. The CDR3 loop reads CASSATLKQGGKTQYF. DNA of the CDR3: TGTGCCAGCAGTGCAACCCTGAAACAGGGTGGAAAGACCCAGTACTTC.

J is TRBJ2-3 and V is TRBV27, with TRBD1 as a possible D gene (6 bases). The CDR3 has 12 amino acids. The germline gives CDR1 MNHEY, CDR2 SMNVEV (reference sequence). The V and J ends lost 7 bases and 5 bases respectively, with 10 bases between them. The chain's CDR3 is CASKGVGDTQYF. In DNA, the CDR3 is TGTGCCAGCAAGGGGGTTGGAGATACGCAGTATTTT.

The chain joins TRBV5-6 to TRBJ1-4; 9 bases are shared with TRBD1. Germline V gives CDR1 SGHDT, CDR2 YYEEEE. The V gene end was trimmed by 3 bases and the J gene end by 5 bases; junction bases not matched to a gene: 5. This CDR3 has 15 residues. CDR3 region: CASSSRTGANEKLFF. The CDR3 DNA reads as TGTGCCAGCAGCTCGAGGACAGGGGCGAATGAAAAACTGTTTTTT.

The chain has TRBV19 and TRBJ2-7; 7 bases align to TRBD1. Germline V gene sequence: CDR1 LNHDA, CDR2 SQIVND (reference sequence). With 8 bases clipped from V and 3 bases from J, the junction kept 13 bases outside the gene matches. This CDR3 has 15 amino acids. The CDR3 region has the DNA TGTGCCAGTCGAGACCCAACGGACAGGTTCTACGAGCAGTACTTC. Amino acids: CASRDPTDRFYEQYF.

J is TRBJ2-7 and V is TRBV12-2; the table assigns TRBD1, which was not confirmed against the DNA. TRBV12-2 is listed as a pseudogene. The CDR3 extends over 16 amino acids. CDR3 region: CASRLRTGGWSHEQYF. The CDR3 DNA reads as TGTGCAAGTCGCTTACGAACAGGGGGCTGGTCCCACGAGCAGTACTTC.

The chain combines TRBV7-9 with TRBJ2-7; 8 bases align to TRBD2. After removal of 5 bases from V and 5 bases from J, the junction contained 8 bases not matched to a gene. Germline-derived CDR1 and CDR2 are SEHNR and FQNEAQ (reference sequence). CDR3 length equals 14 residues. The CDR3 DNA follows: TGTGCCAGCAGCCCCGGGAGGGCGCGGGACGAGCAGTACTTC. It specifies CASSPGRARDEQYF. The entire variable domain, with the rest obtained from reference TRBV7-9 and TRBJ2-7, is as follows: DTGVSQNPRHKITKRGQNVTFRCDPISEHNRLYWYRQTLGQGPEFLTYFQNEAQLEKSRLLSDRFSAERPKGSFSTLEIQRTEQGDSAMYLCASSPGRARDEQYFGPGTRLTVT.

The chain joins TRBV5-1 to TRBJ1-3, with 10 bases aligning to TRBD1. Germline values: CDR1 SGHRS, CDR2 YFSETQ. The CDR3 extends over 14 amino acids. Losses at the gene ends were 3 bases for V and 6 bases for J; bases not matched to a gene: 3. The CDR3 sequence: CASSSGTGVNTIYF. DNA for the CDR3: TGCGCCAGCAGCTCGGGGACAGGGGTAAACACCATATATTTT. The variable domain in full, completed from reference TRBV5-1 and TRBJ1-3, reads KAGVTQTPRYLIKTRGQQVTLSCSPISGHRSVSWYQQTPGQGLQFLFEYFSETQRNKGNFPGRFSGRQFSNSRSEMNVSTLELGDSALYLCASSSGTGVNTIYFGEGSWLTVV.

This chain connects TRBV5-5 to TRBJ2-6; D is ambiguous. V gave up 0 bases and J gave up 2 bases, with 6 bases separating them. This CDR3 is built from 15 residues. CDR1 SGHKS and CDR2 YYEKEE come from the germline V gene (reference sequence). CDR3 sequence: CASSLAGTGANVLTF. The CDR3 DNA is TGTGCCAGCAGCTTGGCAGGTACTGGGGCCAACGTCCTGACTTTC.

The CDR3 DNA follows: TGTGCCAGCAGCTTACCACAGGGGGCACGGACTGAAGCTTTCTTT. As protein: CASSLPQGARTEAFF. This chain joins TRBV7-6 and TRBJ1-1; 9 bases align to TRBD1. CDR1 SGHVS and CDR2 FNYEAQ come from the germline V gene. Trimming removed 2 bases from V and 5 bases from J; junction bases left unmatched: 6. This CDR3 contains 15 residues.

J is TRBJ1-1 and V is TRBV27, with D possibly matching TRBD1 (5 bases). Per the germline V gene, CDR1 is MNHEY and CDR2 is SMNVEV (reference sequence). The CDR3 is 17 residues long. Trimming took off 6 bases at V and 0 bases at J, with 20 bases between the two ends. The chain's CDR3 is CASSPSGIWSMNTEAFF. The CDR3 DNA reads as TGTGCCAGCAGCCCATCAGGGATTTGGAGCATGAACACTGAAGCTTTCTTT.

This clone was seen a few times. CDR3 DNA: TGTGCCAGCAGTTCCTTTGGACAGGAGACCTCCTACGAGCAGTACTTC. The encoded protein is CASSSFGQETSYEQYF. The V gene is TRBV28, the J gene TRBJ2-7, with 7 bases matching TRBD1. Germline V gene data show CDR1 as MDHEN and CDR2 as SYDVKM. The CDR3 spans 16 residues. V trimming: 4 bases; J trimming: 0 bases; junction bases outside the gene matches: 9.